The 28 T cell receptor beta chains below all came from one sample that was sequenced in a study of CD8+ T cells in alopecia areata. Reverse transcription of extracted RNA yielded cDNA, which provided the sequencing template. The assay was immunoSEQ multiplex PCR, and TCRdb's table has in-frame clones only and misses some. Of approximately 58,000 clones detected, about 40% appear once; the ten largest clones hold about 53%. The sequenced sample was NKG2D-low CD8+ T cells sorted from blood. Receptor source: a human donor with alopecia areata.

The chain uses TRBV29-1 and TRBJ2-1; possibly TRBD2 for D (6 bases). The CDR3 consists of 13 residues. Trimming cost V 7 bases and J 6 bases, with 16 bases left between them. Germline V gene lookup returns CDR1 SQVTM and CDR2 ANQGSEA. The CDR3 region is CSAGGNLGNEQFF. The CDR3 coding sequence is TGCAGCGCTGGGGGGAATTTGGGCAATGAGCAGTTCTTC.

This sequence joins TRBV23-1 and TRBJ2-1; tentative D call: TRBD2 (6 bases). TRBV23-1 is an ORF; its function is uncertain. The CDR3 loop spans 16 amino acids. Trimming removed 0 bases at V and 4 bases at J, with 13 bases between. CDR3 nucleotides: TGCGCCAGCAGTCAATCGGGACTCCCCCCGTACAATGAGCAGTTCTTC. It is translated as CASSQSGLPPYNEQFF.

This clone occurred a few times. The V gene is TRBV9, the J gene TRBJ2-7; 7 nucleotides line up with TRBD1. V lost 3 bases, J lost 5 bases, and 8 bases stayed unmatched. The germline V gene has CDR1 SGDLS and CDR2 YYNGEE. This CDR3 contains 14 residues. The CDR3 DNA follows: TGTGCCAGCAGCGCAGAGGGGGCTGGGAACGAGCAGTACTTC. It translates to CASSAEGAGNEQYF. The full variable domain, rest sourced from reference TRBV9 and TRBJ2-7, is DSGVTQTPKHLITATGQRVTLRCSPRSGDLSVYWYQQSLDQGLQFLIQYYNGEERAKGNILERFSAQQFPDLHSELNLSSLELGDSALYFCASSAEGAGNEQYFGPGTRLTVT.

This clone was seen only a few times. V and J are TRBV29-1 and TRBJ2-1; tentatively, D is TRBD2 (6 bases). The CDR3 contains 15 residues. Germline V CDR1 and CDR2: SQVTM, ANQGSEA. Between the trimmed V and J ends, which lost 0 bases and 3 bases, there was a span of 12 bases. This CDR3 is CSVEDRREFYNEQFF. The CDR3 DNA follows: TGCAGCGTTGAAGATCGACGGGAGTTCTACAATGAGCAGTTCTTC.

The chain combines TRBV29-1 with TRBJ1-1, with 7 bases matching TRBD1. The CDR3 covers 11 residues. After removal of 7 bases from V and 8 bases from J, the junction contained 7 bases not matched to a gene. Germline V gene data show CDR1 as SQVTM and CDR2 as ANQGSEA. CDR3 sequence (DNA): TGCAGCGGGCAACAGGGGAGCGAAGCTTTCTTT. Residues: CSGQQGSEAFF.

This chain uses TRBV14 with TRBJ2-1; D remains unclear. In germline, CDR1 is SGHDN, CDR2 FVKESK. This CDR3 is 13 amino acids long. Trimming cost V 3 bases and J 3 bases, with 6 bases left between them. Here the CDR3 DNA reads TGTGCCAGCAGCCAGTCCCTCTACAATGAGCAGTTCTTC. Translating it yields CASSQSLYNEQFF. Based on the CDR3 plus reference TRBV14 and TRBJ2-1, the full variable domain is EAGVTQFPSHSVIEKGQTVTLRCDPISGHDNLYWYRRVMGKEIKFLLHFVKESKQDESGMPNNRFLAERTGGTYSTLKVQPAELEDSGVYFCASSQSLYNEQFFGPGTRLTVL.

The CDR3 sequence is CAISESSVSGSTDTQYF. CDR3 sequence (DNA): TGTGCCATCAGTGAGTCTTCCGTTAGCGGAAGCACAGATACGCAGTATTTT. The chain combines TRBV10-3 with TRBJ2-3; D may be TRBD2 (6 bases). Germline CDR1 is ENHRY and CDR2 is SYGVKD. The V gene lost 0 bases and the J gene lost 0 bases, with 13 bases spanning the gap. CDR3 length: 17 residues.

As concerns this clone: Additional DNA sequences in this sample encode the identical CDR3. The chain recombines TRBV5-4 with TRBJ2-3; the D is unclear. This CDR3 region has 12 residues. CDR1 is SGHNT, CDR2 YYREEE, per germline (reference sequence). V was pared by 2 bases and J by 2 bases, with 3 bases between. The CDR3: CASSFSTDTQYF. As DNA, the CDR3 is TGTGCCAGCAGCTTCTCCACAGATACGCAGTATTTT.

This clone turned up a few times. The chain joins TRBV28 to TRBJ2-7, with D possibly called TRBD1 or TRBD2 (5 bases each). The germline V and J ends were trimmed by 4 bases and 2 bases, with 21 bases remaining between them. Germline V gene sequence: CDR1 MDHEN, CDR2 SYDVKM. The CDR3 contains 17 residues. The CDR3 nucleotides are TGTGCCAGCAGTTCAATCCTTACCGGGACGTCCGCCTACGAGCAGTACTTC. Protein product: CASSSILTGTSAYEQYF.

This clone occurred a few times. The chain combines TRBV9 with TRBJ2-1; D is uncertain. The germline V and J ends were trimmed by 3 bases and 4 bases, with 2 bases remaining between them. This CDR3 is 11 amino acids long. Germline CDR1 and CDR2: SGDLS and YYNGEE. The CDR3 coding sequence is TGTGCCAGCAGCGGGTACAATGAGCAGTTCTTC. Protein sequence: CASSGYNEQFF.

The chain has TRBV2 and TRBJ2-5; TRBD1 aligns across 9 bases. Unmatched junction bases numbered 11, after V lost 5 bases and J lost 4 bases. Germline CDR1 SNHLY, CDR2 FYNNEI. The CDR3 runs 16 residues. CDR3: CASSQGGQGPLETQYF. As DNA, the CDR3 is TGTGCCAGCAGTCAAGGCGGACAGGGGCCCCTAGAGACCCAGTACTTC.

This chain connects TRBV30 to TRBJ2-3, with no clear D. Between the trimmed V and J ends, which lost 5 bases and 6 bases, there was a span of 6 bases. The germline V gene encodes CDR1 GTSNPN and CDR2 SVGIG (reference sequence). The CDR3 is made up of 10 amino acids. This CDR3 reads CAWARDTQYF. The CDR3 bases are TGTGCCTGGGCTAGGGATACGCAGTATTTT.

This clone was counted between two and nine times. The gene calls are TRBV28 and TRBJ2-7; D might be TRBD2 (5 bases). The CDR3 contains 17 residues. Trimming removed 5 bases from V and 1 base from J, with 21 bases in between. Germline CDR1 is MDHEN and CDR2 is SYDVKM. In DNA form, the CDR3 reads TGTGCCAGCAGTACACGGCTAGCTGGGCCTCGGTCCTACGAGCAGTACTTC. It yields the protein CASSTRLAGPRSYEQYF.

This clone was counted a few times. This CDR3 reads CASSLLAGDYEQYF. As DNA, the CDR3 is TGTGCCAGCAGCTTGTTGGCAGGGGACTACGAGCAGTACTTC. The chain uses TRBV5-6 and TRBJ2-7, with D perhaps matching TRBD1 (6 bases). V was trimmed by 1 base and J by 3 bases, leaving 11 bases between them. CDR3 length equals 14 residues. CDR1 is SGHDT and CDR2 is YYEEEE in the germline V gene.

There are a few counts of this clone. The chain is built from TRBV28 and TRBJ2-3; TRBD2 agrees at 7 bases. In germline, CDR1 is MDHEN, CDR2 SYDVKM. The CDR3 covers 17 residues. The J segment lost 2 bases and the V segment lost 5 bases, leaving 13 bases of the junction unmatched. The CDR3 loop is CASSLPGLQTHTDTQYF. CDR3 nucleotides: TGTGCCAGCAGTCTTCCGGGACTACAAACCCACACAGATACGCAGTATTTT.

This clone was found a few times. The chain uses TRBV4-3 and TRBJ2-3, with D perhaps matching TRBD1 (5 bases). The CDR3 is 16 amino acids. Germline values: CDR1 LGHNA, CDR2 YSLEER. With 1 base removed from V and 0 bases from J, the gap between germline ends came to 11 bases. This chain's CDR3 is CASSQGQTDSTDTQYF. CDR3 bases: TGCGCCAGCAGCCAAGGACAGACAGATAGCACAGATACGCAGTATTTT.

V gene TRBV5-1 combines with J gene TRBJ2-5, with 14 bases aligning to TRBD2. Trimming cost V 1 base and J 4 bases; bases outside gene matches: 12. The germline V gene encodes CDR1 SGHRS and CDR2 YFSETQ. The CDR3 runs to 19 residues. CDR3 coding DNA: TGCGCCAGCAGCTTGAAAGGGACTAGCGGGGGCTCGTTTGGAGAGACCCAGTACTTC. This gives the protein CASSLKGTSGGSFGETQYF.

This clone is judged medium-sized. The CDR3 region is CASSILAGGPNEQFF. In nucleotides, the CDR3 is TGTGCCAGCAGTATCCTAGCGGGAGGGCCCAATGAGCAGTTCTTC. The chain carries TRBV2 and TRBJ2-1; 12 nucleotides align to TRBD2. The CDR3 covers 15 residues. Germline CDR1 and CDR2: SNHLY and FYNNEI. Trimming at V came to 5 bases and at J to 6 bases, leaving 5 bases not matched to a gene. Full variable domain (missing parts from reference TRBV2 and TRBJ2-1): EPEVTQTPSHQVTQMGQEVILRCVPISNHLYFYWYRQILGQKVEFLVSFYNNEISEKSEIFDDQFSVERPDGSNFTLKIRSTKLEDSAMYFCASSILAGGPNEQFFGPGTRLTVL.

About this clone itself: Its ends do not fully match the called genes, so a read error is possible. The rearrangement links TRBV30 to TRBJ2-1, with D unclear. The germline gives CDR1 GTSNPN, CDR2 SVGIG (reference sequence). This CDR3 has 17 amino acids. The CDR3 reads CAWSGPFGQLSYNEQLF. The DNA for the CDR3 is TGTGCCTGGAGTGGTCCGTTCGGGCAGCTCTCCTACAATGAGCAGCTCTTC.

On this clone itself: A much larger clone differs from this one at a single base, so this may be a read error. The chain has TRBV4-2 and TRBJ2-7, with D hard to call. The length of the CDR3 is 15 residues. The germline V gene has CDR1 LGHNA and CDR2 YNFKEQ. V was cut by 0 bases and J by 3 bases, with 12 bases left in between. CDR3 protein: CASSQEWKEIYEQYF. As DNA, the CDR3 is TGTGCCAGCAGCCAAGAATGGAAGGAGATCTACGAGCAGTACTTC.

The chain joins TRBV2 to TRBJ2-2, with 9 bases fitting TRBD2. V gave up 6 bases and J gave up 4 bases; unmatched junction bases: 6. In germline, CDR1 is SNHLY, CDR2 FYNNEI. This CDR3 is built from 15 residues. This CDR3 is CASRGLAGPTGELFF. Written as DNA, the CDR3 is TGTGCCAGCAGGGGGCTAGCGGGACCCACCGGGGAGCTGTTTTTT.

The chain has TRBV13 and TRBJ2-7; unclear D gene. This CDR3 region has 12 residues. The V gene's germline CDR1 is PRHDT and CDR2 FYEKMQ (reference sequence). The germline V and J ends were trimmed by 6 bases and 5 bases, with 11 bases remaining between them. The CDR3 loop reads CASSSLQDEQYF. CDR3 DNA sequence: TGTGCCAGCAGTTCCCTCCAAGACGAGCAGTACTTC.

CDR3 coding DNA: TGCGCCAGCAGGTTGCGCGGGGACAGGGGAGAAGCTTTCTTT. Translation: CASRLRGDRGEAFF. The chain uses TRBV5-1 and TRBJ1-1; 10 bases are shared with TRBD1. The CDR3 is made up of 14 amino acids. Germline V gene sequence: CDR1 SGHRS, CDR2 YFSETQ. The J segment lost 8 bases and the V segment lost 5 bases, leaving 9 bases of the junction unmatched.

This clone turned up a few times. The V and J genes are TRBV19 and TRBJ2-1; the match to TRBD2 covers 12 bases. This CDR3 contains 17 residues. The ends lost 4 bases at V and 8 bases at J; junction bases unmatched: 12. The V gene's germline CDR1 is LNHDA and CDR2 SQIVND (reference sequence). CDR3 sequence: CASSRLLTSGGRDEQFF. CDR3 bases: TGTGCCAGTAGTAGACTGTTGACTAGCGGGGGTAGGGATGAGCAGTTCTTC.

This clone was detected only a few times. The chain employs TRBV7-9 and TRBJ2-2; D is unclear. The CDR3 is 14 amino acids. Germline CDR1 SEHNR, CDR2 FQNEAQ (reference sequence). V was pared by 1 base and J by 4 bases, with 7 bases between. CDR3 nucleotide sequence: TGTGCCAGCAGCTTAGTAGGCCTCACCGGGGAGCTGTTTTTT. Protein sequence: CASSLVGLTGELFF.

The chain carries TRBV5-1 and TRBJ1-2, with D unresolved. The V end was cut by 2 bases, the J end by 6 bases, with 11 bases between. CDR1 is SGHRS, CDR2 YFSETQ, per germline. The CDR3 is made up of 13 amino acids. The CDR3 DNA is TGCGCCAGCAGCTTAATGGGGTTGGATGGCTACACCTTC. Amino acids: CASSLMGLDGYTF.

The chain joins TRBV9 to TRBJ2-6, with 7 bases lining up with TRBD1. CDR3 size: 17 residues. CDR1 and CDR2 from the germline V gene are SGDLS and YYNGEE. V gave up 0 bases and J gave up 0 bases; unmatched junction bases: 3. The CDR3 here is CASSVAPGGSGANVLTF. CDR3 DNA sequence: TGTGCCAGCAGCGTAGCCCCAGGGGGCTCTGGGGCCAACGTCCTGACTTTC.

The rearrangement links TRBV6-5 to TRBJ2-5; possibly TRBD1 for D (6 bases). The CDR3 loop spans 15 amino acids. Germline assignment: CDR1 MNHEY and CDR2 SVGAGI. Trimming took off 7 bases at V and 2 bases at J, with 17 bases between the two ends. The CDR3, as DNA: TGTGCCAGCACTAAGACAGGACAGCTTCAAGAGACCCAGTACTTC. The encoded protein is CASTKTGQLQETQYF.